This passage covers 14 T cell receptor beta chains from one sample sequenced in a study of shared clonotypes between healthy human individuals. This table comes from immunoSEQ multiplex PCR, and its TCRdb copy is limited to in-frame clones, with some not included. Of about 120,000 clones detected, about 67% appear once; the ten largest clones hold under 30%. Sequencing used memory CD8+ T cells sorted from blood. As to subset: CD45RO+ cells pooled with CCR7-negative TemRA cells. These TCRs come from a woman aged 25 to 39 in good health.

The chain couples TRBV6-1 to TRBJ1-5, with D unresolved. Trimming took 8 bases from V and 0 from J, leaving 8 bases between them. The CDR3 totals 13 residues. Germline V gives CDR1 MNHNS, CDR2 SASEGT. CDR3 nucleotides: TGTGCCAGCGTACTTTATAGCAATCAGCCCCAGCATTTT. It is translated as CASVLYSNQPQHF.

A word on this clone: Possible read error: a much larger clone is one base away. V gene TRBV28 combines with J gene TRBJ2-6; TRBD2 is a possible D gene (5 bases). Trimming pared 6 bases from V and 1 base from J, leaving 19 bases between. This CDR3 is 18 amino acids long. Germline V CDR1 and CDR2: MDHEN, SYDVKM. CDR3 region: CASSQNSHGESGANVLTF. CDR3 coding DNA: TGTGCCAGCAGCCAAAACAGTCACGGGGAATCTGGGGCCAACGTCCTGACTTTC.

V is TRBV2 and J is TRBJ2-2; 8 nucleotides match TRBD2. The ends lost 3 bases at V and 4 bases at J; junction bases unmatched: 4. The length of the CDR3 is 15 residues. Germline V gene sequence: CDR1 SNHLY, CDR2 FYNNEI. The DNA of the CDR3 is TGTGCCAGCAGTGATTACGGGAGGGTCACCGGGGAGCTGTTTTTT. Residues: CASSDYGRVTGELFF.

The chain joins TRBV15 to TRBJ2-7, with 7 bases lining up with TRBD2. In germline, CDR1 is LNHNV, CDR2 YYDKDF (reference sequence). The J segment lost 5 bases and the V segment lost 0 bases, leaving 7 bases of the junction unmatched. The CDR3 runs 15 residues. The DNA of the CDR3 is TGTGCCACCAGCAGAGAGAGCGGGAACTTCAACGAGCAGTACTTC. Its protein product is CATSRESGNFNEQYF.

This clone was counted between two and nine times. This chain uses TRBV25-1 with TRBJ2-1; D is possibly TRBD1 (6 bases). Trimming took 4 bases from V and 12 from J, leaving 10 bases between them. Germline CDR1 reads MGHDK; CDR2 reads SYGVNS. The CDR3 runs to 11 residues. CDR3 loop: CASSGIGGQFF. The CDR3 DNA reads TGTGCCAGCAGTGGAATAGGGGGGCAGTTCTTC.

This clone was observed a handful of times. The rearrangement links TRBV5-1 to TRBJ1-1; D is perhaps TRBD1 (6 bases). V lost 4 bases to trimming and J lost 2 bases, with 12 bases between them. Germline loops: CDR1 SGHRS, CDR2 YFSETQ. This CDR3 is built from 14 residues. In nucleotides, the CDR3 is TGCGCCAGCAGCCTCACAGGGACCAACACTGAAGCTTTCTTT. Translation: CASSLTGTNTEAFF.

This clone was detected many times. The chain's CDR3 is CAHSRGGSYNEQFF. In nucleotides, the CDR3 is TGTGCCCACAGCAGGGGGGGTTCCTACAATGAGCAGTTCTTC. This chain joins TRBV28 and TRBJ2-1, with D tentatively TRBD1 or TRBD2 (7 bases each). The CDR3 has 14 amino acids. In germline, CDR1 is MDHEN, CDR2 SYDVKM. The V end lost 11 bases, the J end lost 1 base, and 15 bases lay between the germline ends.

V usage is TRBV7-9 and J usage is TRBJ2-5; D is ambiguous. The CDR3 contains 16 residues. V was cut by 0 bases and J by 1 base, with 12 bases left in between. CDR1 and CDR2 (germline): SEHNR, FQNEAQ (reference sequence). This CDR3 reads CASSLADLLIQETQYF. CDR3 DNA: TGTGCCAGCAGCTTAGCGGATTTGCTTATCCAAGAGACCCAGTACTTC.

The chain has TRBV5-1 and TRBJ1-2; D is ambiguous. Trimming left V 0 bases short and J 7 bases short, with 19 bases between. Per germline, CDR1 SGHRS and CDR2 YFSETQ. This CDR3 contains 16 residues. CDR3 nucleotides: TGCGCCAGCAGCTTGGTAACCGGACTCCACCGCGGTGGCTACACCTTC. Its protein is CASSLVTGLHRGGYTF.

V is TRBV4-1 and J is TRBJ2-4; tentative D call: TRBD1 (6 bases). Germline CDR1 MGHRA, CDR2 YSYEKL. V was trimmed by 7 bases and J by 1 base, leaving 11 bases between them. The CDR3 totals 14 residues. The CDR3 region has the DNA TGCGCCAGCACCACAACAGGGGCCAAAAACATTCAGTACTTC. Protein sequence: CASTTTGAKNIQYF.

V is TRBV19 and J is TRBJ2-1; 7 nucleotides agree with TRBD2. The CDR3 contains 16 residues. Germline lookup yields CDR1 LNHDA and CDR2 SQIVND (reference sequence). With V trimmed by 4 bases and J by 4 bases, 10 bases remained unmatched. CDR3 residues: CASSTLAGGGYNEQFF. CDR3 DNA: TGTGCCAGTAGTACCTTAGCGGGTGGGGGTTACAATGAGCAGTTCTTC.

Concerning this clone itself: Other DNA sequences from this sample encode an identical CDR3 as well. This chain uses TRBV5-1 with TRBJ1-3; the match to TRBD1 covers 7 bases. The trim removed 2 bases at V and 2 bases at J, leaving 1 base unmatched. CDR1 is SGHRS, CDR2 YFSETQ, per germline. This CDR3 region has 14 residues. The CDR3 loop is CASSFGTAGNTIYF. CDR3 DNA: TGCGCCAGCAGCTTTGGGACAGCTGGAAACACCATATATTTT.

This clone occurred a few times. The chain couples TRBV25-1 to TRBJ2-1, with TRBD2 matching 7 bases. The CDR3 contains 14 residues. The V gene's germline CDR1 is MGHDK and CDR2 SYGVNS. V lost 5 bases to trimming and J lost 4 bases; unmatched junction nucleotides: 5. CDR3 DNA: TGTGCCAGCAGTAGGCTAGCGGAATACAATGAGCAGTTCTTC. It yields the protein CASSRLAEYNEQFF.

This chain joins TRBV11-3 and TRBJ2-2; TRBD2 matches at 12 bases. This CDR3 has 18 amino acids. V lost 1 base, J lost 6 bases, and 9 bases stayed unmatched. CDR1 and CDR2 from the germline V gene are SGHNT and YENEEA. The DNA for the CDR3 is TGTGCCAGCAGCTTAGGTGGACTAGCGGGAATTCAGTCCGGGGAGCTGTTTTTT. It codes for CASSLGGLAGIQSGELFF.